This TCR beta chain was sequenced in a study of T-cell reconstitution after alpha-beta-depleted transplantation in children. Findings and limits, study-wide: Alpha-beta T cells present about two months after transplant were reported to originate from several hundred expanded graft clones.

There are many counts of this clonotype. Its specificity is unknown. With 1 base removed from V and 7 bases from J, the gap between germline ends came to 11 bases. Per germline, CDR1 DFQATT and CDR2 SNEGSKA (reference sequence). The CDR3 loop spans 12 amino acids. Molecular barcoding with unique molecular identifiers was used for the TCRbeta library. Via MiXCR, TCRdb re-called the PCR reads, giving one row per CDR3 protein. The data show about 280,000 distinct CDR3 sequences, around a tenth seen once. V gene TRBV20-1 combines with J gene TRBJ2-7; D is uncertain. The material was peripheral blood, obtained 180 days after TCRalphabeta/CD19-depleted stem cell transplant. The receptor was derived from a male patient between 2 and 9 years old who had a stem cell transplant for chronic granulomatous disease, so the T cells may come from the graft donor. The CDR3 sequence: CSARGLRSEQYF. The CDR3 DNA sequence: TGCAGTGCTAGAGGGCTGCGTTCGGAGCAGTACTTC.